This T cell receptor (beta chain) came from a study of blood T cells in healthy people across ages. Whole-study findings and limits: Roughly linear declines in TCR beta diversity per million T cells occurred with age.

Every sample gave at least 6 micrograms of total RNA when it was extracted. Comment on this clonotype: Its matching antigen is unknown.

Using a J-beta primer mix together with a sample-barcoded 5' primer, a second PCR was run for about 7 to 12 cycles. TCRdb passed the 5' RACE reads through MiXCR, listing each CDR3 protein once. The sample has around 800,000 distinct CDR3 sequences, about 46% seen once; the top ten hold about a sixth. Deletions cut 3 bases from V and 4 bases from J, with 12 bases between. CDR1 and CDR2 from the germline V gene are MDHEN and SYDVKM. This CDR3 comprises 14 residues. The chain joins TRBV28 to TRBJ1-2; D may be TRBD1 (5 bases). The specimen sequenced was blood. The clonotype originates from a man older than 75 in good health. The CDR3 region has the DNA TGTGCCAGCAGTTTGGGAGCCAGGGTCTATGGCTACACCTTC. This translates into CASSLGARVYGYTF.